The next 26 T cell receptor beta chains were all read from a single sample in a study of blood T cell repertoires in COVID-19. Sequenced by immunoSEQ multiplex PCR; TCRdb stores in-frame clones only, minus some. The sample lists 65,000 to 85,000 clones, approximately 89% occurring once. The material sequenced was peripheral blood. The receptor set was obtained from a man aged 45-65 years with active COVID-19.

The chain uses TRBV10-3 and TRBJ1-1; 7 bases are shared with TRBD1. With V trimmed by 6 bases and J by 4 bases, 2 bases remained unmatched. Per germline, CDR1 ENHRY and CDR2 SYGVKD. The CDR3 is made up of 12 amino acids. CDR3 amino acids: CAISAGGTEAFF. The CDR3 region has the DNA TGTGCCATCAGCGCAGGGGGCACTGAAGCTTTCTTT.

This clone was seen just once. The chain joins TRBV21-1 to TRBJ1-3; the table names TRBD1, a call not compared with the DNA. TRBV21-1 is a pseudogene. This CDR3 is built from 17 residues. In nucleotides, the CDR3 is TGTGCCAGCACCCCCTCTCTGGGCGCGAACTCTGGAAACACCATATATTTT. Its translation is CASTPSLGANSGNTIYF.

The gene calls are TRBV5-1 and TRBJ2-1; D ambiguous. Trimming took 4 bases from V and 15 from J, leaving 20 bases between them. Germline loops: CDR1 SGHRS, CDR2 YFSETQ. The CDR3 sequence is 13 residues long. The CDR3 region is CASSPGGAPHMFF. CDR3 sequence (DNA): TGCGCCAGCAGCCCTGGTGGAGCTCCGCATATGTTCTTC.

This clone has more than one count but fewer than ten. The chain recombines TRBV4-1 with TRBJ1-6; 7 positions match TRBD1. The junction had 9 bases not matched to a gene; V was cut back by 0 bases and J by 10 bases. Germline loops: CDR1 MGHRA, CDR2 YSYEKL. CDR3 length: 16 residues. The DNA for the CDR3 is TGCGCCAGCAGCCAAGAAGCTCGACAGGGTGGCTCACCCCTCCACTTT. Translation: CASSQEARQGGSPLHF.

The rearrangement joins TRBV9 to TRBJ2-2; 7 bases match TRBD2. There are 16 residues in the CDR3. CDR1 is SGDLS and CDR2 is YYNGEE in the germline V gene. V trimming: 3 bases; J trimming: 2 bases; junction bases outside the gene matches: 7. Written as DNA, the CDR3 is TGTGCCAGCAGCGAGCGCGGGGGTTCTAACACCGGGGAGCTGTTTTTT. This sequence encodes CASSERGGSNTGELFF. Full variable domain (remainder filled in from reference TRBV9 and TRBJ2-2): DSGVTQTPKHLITATGQRVTLRCSPRSGDLSVYWYQQSLDQGLQFLIQYYNGEERAKGNILERFSAQQFPDLHSELNLSSLELGDSALYFCASSERGGSNTGELFFGEGSRLTVL.

This clone was counted once. CDR3: CASSLIWRDEQFF. DNA for the CDR3: TGTGCCAGCAGCTTAATTTGGAGGGATGAGCAGTTCTTC. V usage is TRBV7-2 and J usage is TRBJ2-1; maybe TRBD2 (6 bases). V lost 2 bases to trimming and J lost 8 bases, with 10 bases between them. Germline CDR1 and CDR2: SGHTA and FQGNSA. CDR3 size: 13 residues.

Note on this clone: Sequence at one end of the junction differs from germline and may be a read error. The chain uses TRBV2 and TRBJ2-4; D gene ambiguous. Germline V gene data show CDR1 as SNHLY and CDR2 as FYNNEI. This CDR3 spans 14 amino acids. The DNA for the CDR3 is TGTGCCAGCAGAGAAGGTGGCGCCAAAAACATTCAGTACTTC. It specifies CASREGGAKNIQYF.

This clone is medium-sized (0.01 to 0.1%). The V gene is TRBV20-1, the J gene TRBJ1-1; a possible D gene is TRBD1 (5 bases). Germline loops: CDR1 DFQATT, CDR2 SNEGSKA (reference sequence). V was pared by 3 bases and J by 8 bases, with 13 bases between. The CDR3 is made up of 12 amino acids. CDR3 sequence reads: CSASEDSTEAFF. The CDR3 nucleotides are TGCAGTGCTAGTGAAGACAGCACAGAAGCTTTCTTT.

The gene calls are TRBV6-5 and TRBJ1-4; a possible D gene is TRBD1 (6 bases). The CDR3 loop spans 15 amino acids. The V end was cut by 6 bases, the J end by 8 bases, with 19 bases between. The germline gives CDR1 MNHEY, CDR2 SVGAGI. This chain's CDR3 is CASRPAGVEEEKLFF. The DNA of the CDR3 is TGTGCCAGCAGGCCGGCAGGGGTGGAGGAAGAAAAACTGTTTTTT.

V is TRBV10-1 and J is TRBJ2-1; 13 nucleotides agree with TRBD2. The CDR3 totals 17 residues. Germline CDR1 is WNHNN and CDR2 is SYGVQD (reference sequence). V shed 5 bases, J shed 10 bases, and the junction held 14 bases outside the gene matches. This CDR3 reads CASSSATSGGPLSEQFF. CDR3 DNA: TGCGCCAGCAGTTCCGCGACTAGCGGGGGGCCTCTGAGCGAGCAGTTCTTC.

The chain combines TRBV20-1 with TRBJ1-1, with no clear D. CDR1 and CDR2 (germline): DFQATT, SNEGSKA (reference sequence). This CDR3 spans 11 amino acids. V lost 4 bases to trimming and J lost 3 bases, with 6 bases between them. CDR3 DNA: TGCAGTGCTATGCAGTACACTGAAGCTTTCTTT. Amino acids: CSAMQYTEAFF.

This chain links TRBV6-5 with TRBJ1-2; 7 bases line up with TRBD1. Per germline, CDR1 MNHEY and CDR2 SVGAGI. The CDR3 consists of 13 residues. Unmatched junction bases numbered 9, after V lost 6 bases and J lost 8 bases. The CDR3 region is CASRTTGSWGYTF. Written as DNA, the CDR3 is TGTGCCAGCAGGACGACAGGGAGTTGGGGCTACACCTTC.

DNA for the CDR3: TGCGCCAGCAGCCAAGATGTGTGGCGGGGGGCCGGGCGCACAGATACGCAGTATTTT. This codes for CASSQDVWRGAGRTDTQYF. The chain is built from TRBV4-3 and TRBJ2-3; 8 bases line up with TRBD2. CDR3 length: 19 residues. With V trimmed by 0 bases and J by 1 base, 12 bases remained unmatched. Looked up from germline, CDR1 is LGHNA and CDR2 is YSLEER.

The rearrangement uses TRBV6-2 or TRBV6-3 and TRBJ1-2; TRBD1 might be the D (6 bases). The CDR3 runs 18 residues. In germline, CDR1 is MNHEY, CDR2 SVGEGT. V was clipped by 0 bases and J by 2 bases, with 19 bases between them. The CDR3 DNA is TGTGCCAGCAGTTACTCTAAATCAGGACAGCTCAACAACTATGGCTACACCTTC. Residues: CASSYSKSGQLNNYGYTF.

This rearrangement joins TRBV7-9 to TRBJ1-4; TRBD1 agrees at 7 bases. V trimming: 6 bases; J trimming: 4 bases; junction bases outside the gene matches: 8. This CDR3 has 15 amino acids. The V gene's germline CDR1 is SEHNR and CDR2 FQNEAQ (reference sequence). The CDR3 here is CASRLGDSFNEKLFF. The CDR3 DNA reads TGTGCCAGCAGGTTGGGGGACAGTTTTAATGAAAAACTGTTTTTT.

The V and J genes are TRBV2 and TRBJ1-1, with 9 bases lining up with TRBD1. The junction had 6 bases not matched to a gene; V was cut back by 5 bases and J by 2 bases. This CDR3 is 15 amino acids long. Germline V gives CDR1 SNHLY, CDR2 FYNNEI. The CDR3 DNA reads TGTGCCAGCAGTCCAGGGACAGGGTCCAACACTGAAGCTTTCTTT. Translation gives CASSPGTGSNTEAFF.

This clone was seen once. V is TRBV7-8 and J is TRBJ1-6; D is ambiguous. The germline V gene has CDR1 SGHVS and CDR2 FQNEAQ. The CDR3 loop spans 13 amino acids. Trimming removed 6 bases at V and 10 bases at J, with 13 bases between. In DNA form, the CDR3 reads TGTGCCAGCAGTTTGAACCAGATGTCACCCCTCCACTTT. Translating gives CASSLNQMSPLHF. The full variable domain, completed using reference TRBV7-8 and TRBJ1-6, is GAGVSQSPRYKVAKRGQDVALRCDPISGHVSLFWYQQALGQGPEFLTYFQNEAQLDKSGLPSDRFFAERPEGSVSTLKIQRTQQEDSAVYLCASSLNQMSPLHFGNGTRLTVT.

This clone is a singleton in its sample. The CDR3 nucleotides read TGTGCCAGCAATTCGGTCGGGGGTAAAAATGAGCAGTTCTTC. Protein product: CASNSVGGKNEQFF. The chain combines TRBV25-1 with TRBJ2-1, with D possibly TRBD2 on 6 matching bases. The CDR3 is made up of 14 amino acids. Trimming cost V 7 bases and J 7 bases, with 17 bases left between them. CDR1 and CDR2 (germline): MGHDK, SYGVNS.

The rearrangement uses TRBV21-1 and TRBJ2-5; whether TRBD2, the table's D call, matches the DNA was not checked. TRBV21-1 is noted as a pseudogene. The CDR3 extends over 17 amino acids. The CDR3 DNA reads TGTGCCAGCAGCAAAGTAAGGCTAGCGGGTCGCCAAGAGACCCAGTACTTC. Residues: CASSKVRLAGRQETQYF.

This rearrangement joins TRBV5-4 to TRBJ2-7; TRBD1 matches 11 bases. This CDR3 spans 15 amino acids. V lost 3 bases to trimming and J lost 3 bases; unmatched junction nucleotides: 5. Germline V CDR1 and CDR2: SGHNT, YYREEE (reference sequence). CDR3 sequence: CASSSRDRGGYEQYF. In nucleotides, the CDR3 is TGTGCCAGCAGCTCCCGGGACAGGGGGGGCTACGAGCAGTACTTC.

This clone was seen a few times. This chain links TRBV2 with TRBJ2-3; no clear D. The CDR3 has 15 residues. The germline CDR1 and CDR2 sequences are SNHLY and FYNNEI. Deletions cut 7 bases from V and 1 base from J, with 15 bases between. DNA of the CDR3: TGTGCCAGCAATATGTTCGAACAAGGCACAGATACGCAGTATTTT. Translated, it gives CASNMFEQGTDTQYF.

The V gene is TRBV11-3, the J gene TRBJ2-1; D gene unclear. V was pared by 1 base and J by 10 bases, with 11 bases between. The CDR3 contains 13 residues. The germline V gene encodes CDR1 SGHNT and CDR2 YENEEA. The CDR3, as DNA: TGTGCCAGCAGCTTAGCCCTAGACTTCGAGCAGTTCTTC. Amino acids: CASSLALDFEQFF.

This chain uses TRBV6-1 with TRBJ2-3; unclear D gene. CDR1 MNHNS and CDR2 SASEGT come from the germline V gene. CDR3 size: 15 residues. The V gene lost 0 bases and the J gene lost 0 bases, with 7 bases spanning the gap. The CDR3: CASSEASLSTDTQYF. In DNA, the CDR3 is TGTGCCAGCAGTGAAGCTAGCCTTAGCACAGATACGCAGTATTTT.

V usage is TRBV19 and J usage is TRBJ2-3, with TRBD1 as a possible D gene (5 bases). Germline CDR1 LNHDA, CDR2 SQIVND (reference sequence). V dropped 4 bases and J dropped 1 base, with 18 bases sitting between them. The CDR3 is 17 amino acids. CDR3 protein: CASSTNRLLVGTDTQYF. The CDR3 DNA follows: TGTGCCAGTAGTACTAACAGGCTCCTCGTTGGCACAGATACGCAGTATTTT.

This chain joins TRBV27 and TRBJ1-1, with D tentatively TRBD1 (5 bases). With 5 bases removed from V and 5 bases from J, the gap between germline ends came to 12 bases. The germline gives CDR1 MNHEY, CDR2 SMNVEV (reference sequence). The CDR3 runs 13 residues. In DNA form, the CDR3 reads TGTGCCAGCAGTCCCGGGGGGATGACTGAAGCTTTCTTT. It is translated as CASSPGGMTEAFF.

This chain links TRBV10-3 with TRBJ2-3, with D uncertain. The CDR3 is 12 residues long. V gave up 4 bases and J gave up 4 bases, with 6 bases separating them. CDR1 is ENHRY, CDR2 SYGVKD, per germline. The CDR3 loop reads CAISGSPDTQYF. The CDR3 nucleotides are TGTGCCATCAGTGGCAGTCCAGATACGCAGTATTTT.